This entry lists 4 T cell receptor beta chains sequenced from one sample in a study of CD8+ T cells in alopecia areata. RNA, once extracted, was reverse transcribed into cDNA for use as the sequencing template. TCRdb's table, derived via immunoSEQ multiplex PCR, lists solely in-frame clones and lacks some. This table holds 250,000 or so clones, roughly two thirds found once. The sequencing used CD4+ T cells sorted from blood, collected at week 0. The source of these receptors is a human donor with alopecia areata.

The rearrangement uses TRBV30 and TRBJ1-2; 7 nucleotides align to TRBD1. J gave up 9 bases and V 2 bases, and 12 bases lay outside the gene matches. The CDR3 is 14 amino acids. Germline CDR1 GTSNPN, CDR2 SVGIG (reference sequence). DNA of the CDR3: TGTGCCTGGAGTCCTCCGGGACAGCCTCGTCGCTACACCTTC. Protein: CAWSPPGQPRRYTF. Full variable domain (rest looked up from reference TRBV30 and TRBJ1-2): SQTIHQWPATLVQPVGSPLSLECTVEGTSNPNLYWYRQAAGRGLQLLFYSVGIGQISSEVPQNLSASRPQDRQFILSSKKLLLSDSGFYLCAWSPPGQPRRYTFGSGTRLTVV.

This clone was observed a few times. The J gene is TRBJ2-7, the V gene TRBV29-1, with 7 bases fitting TRBD1. This CDR3 has 13 amino acids. After removal of 7 bases from V and 3 bases from J, the junction contained 9 bases not matched to a gene. Germline CDR1 is SQVTM and CDR2 is ANQGSEA. The CDR3 nucleotides are TGCAGCGCTAAACCCAGACAGGGCTACGAGCAGTACTTC. It is translated as CSAKPRQGYEQYF.

The gene calls are TRBV29-1 and TRBJ2-7, with TRBD1 as a possible D gene (5 bases). Germline V lookup: CDR1 SQVTM, CDR2 ANQGSEA. Trimming removed 4 bases at V and 3 bases at J, with 10 bases between. This CDR3 is 12 amino acids long. The CDR3: CSVVAQGYEQYF. The CDR3 DNA is TGCAGCGTTGTGGCCCAGGGCTACGAGCAGTACTTC.

The chain couples TRBV11-2 to TRBJ2-2; D not certain. V lost 5 bases, J lost 0 bases, and 10 bases lay in between. Germline lookup yields CDR1 SGHAT and CDR2 FQNNGV. CDR3 length: 15 residues. The CDR3 spells CASSLRSSNTGELFF. The CDR3 nucleotides are TGTGCCAGCAGCCTACGGTCCTCGAACACCGGGGAGCTGTTTTTT.